This is a list of T cell receptor beta chains from one sample in a study of cytomegalovirus exposure and HLA in healthy donors. Method: immunoSEQ multiplex PCR; TCRdb's copy keeps in-frame clones and lacks some. Of some 160,000 clones listed, around 84% are singletons. Sequenced input: PBMCs. The receptor set was obtained from a boy younger than 10 in good health and CMV-seronegative. Each CDR3 is given with its conserved first and last residue. The order of the fields is clone size, V gene, J gene, D gene, CDR3 DNA, CDR3 protein. The D gene is left open where the match is weak. Clone sizes are given selectively: once, few, many, or a class where the clone is expanded.

clone_size: few; v_call: TRBV7-2; j_call: TRBJ1-1; d_call: TRBD1; cdr3_nt: TGTGCCAGCAGCCACGACAGGGCGAACACTGAAGCTTTCTTT; cdr3_aa: CASSHDRANTEAFF
clone_size: NA; v_call: TRBV6-5; j_call: TRBJ2-1; d_call: NA; cdr3_nt: TGTGCCAGCGGAAGGGGAAGCTCCTACAATGAGCAGTTCTTC; cdr3_aa: CASGRGSSYNEQFF
clone_size: NA; v_call: TRBV7-9; j_call: TRBJ2-6; d_call: TRBD1; cdr3_nt: TGTTCCAGCAGCTTAGGGGGGGACAGGGGAATCTCTGGGGCCAACGTCCTGACTTTC; cdr3_aa: CSSSLGGDRGISGANVLTF
clone_size: once; v_call: TRBV28; j_call: TRBJ2-7; d_call: TRBD2; cdr3_nt: TGTGCCAGCAGCAGACTAGCGCTGGACTCCTACGAGCAGTACTTC; cdr3_aa: CASSRLALDSYEQYF
clone_size: NA; v_call: TRBV19; j_call: TRBJ1-2; d_call: NA; cdr3_nt: TGTGCCAGTACCTTGGACGGAGGACCTGCCGTGGCCTATGGCTACACCTTC; cdr3_aa: CASTLDGGPAVAYGYTF
clone_size: once; v_call: TRBV29-1; j_call: TRBJ1-2; d_call: NA; cdr3_nt: TGCAGCGTTGATAGCGGTCATGGCTACACCTTC; cdr3_aa: CSVDSGHGYTF
clone_size: NA; v_call: TRBV25-1; j_call: TRBJ2-7; d_call: NA; cdr3_nt: TGTGCCAGCAGTGAAATTAAGCCCATCTACGAGCAGTACTTC; cdr3_aa: CASSEIKPIYEQYF
clone_size: NA; v_call: TRBV15; j_call: TRBJ1-4; d_call: TRBD1; cdr3_nt: TGTGCCACCAGCAGAGATCCAGCGGGACAGGGGCCTGCAACTAATGAAAAACTGTTTTTT; cdr3_aa: CATSRDPAGQGPATNEKLFF
clone_size: NA; v_call: TRBV11-1; j_call: TRBJ2-1; d_call: NA; cdr3_nt: TGTGCCAGCAGCCAGGACGGGGGCTCCTACAATGAGCAGTTCTTC; cdr3_aa: CASSQDGGSYNEQFF
clone_size: NA; v_call: TRBV5-5; j_call: TRBJ2-7; d_call: TRBD2; cdr3_nt: TGTGCCAGCAGCCCCCGGGAGGGAATAGACTCCTACGAGCAGTACTTC; cdr3_aa: CASSPREGIDSYEQYF
clone_size: NA; v_call: TRBV7-3; j_call: TRBJ2-3; d_call: NA; cdr3_nt: TGTGCCAGCAGCTTAATAGGCCGGGGTAACACAGATACGCAGTATTTT; cdr3_aa: CASSLIGRGNTDTQYF
clone_size: NA; v_call: TRBV27; j_call: TRBJ2-2; d_call: TRBD1; cdr3_nt: TGTGCCAGCAGTTGGAGGACAGGGCGAACCGGGGAGCTGTTTTTT; cdr3_aa: CASSWRTGRTGELFF
clone_size: few; v_call: TRBV9; j_call: TRBJ2-7; d_call: NA; cdr3_nt: TGTGCCAGCTCGTTGGGCCTGTGGGACGAGCAGTACTTC; cdr3_aa: CASSLGLWDEQYF